The 14 T cell receptor beta chains reported below all come from one sample, sequenced in a study of blood T cell repertoires in COVID-19. Libraries were prepared by immunoSEQ multiplex PCR; TCRdb keeps only in-frame clonotypes and omits some of them. This table has about 240,000 clones, approximately 83% appearing once. The sequenced material came from peripheral blood. The receptors here all came from a woman aged 30 to 39 who had recovered from COVID-19.

The chain couples TRBV6-2 or TRBV6-3 to TRBJ2-2; weak D call: TRBD1 (7 bases). V shed 1 base and J shed 3 bases, with 15 bases lying between them. Germline CDR1 MNHEY, CDR2 SVGEGT. The CDR3 runs 17 residues. The CDR3 spells CASSYLGGQIYTGELFF. In DNA, the CDR3 is TGTGCCAGCAGTTACTTGGGGGGACAGATTTACACCGGGGAGCTGTTTTTT.

This clone has only one observation. The chain joins TRBV21-1 to TRBJ1-2. TRBV21-1 is a pseudogene. This CDR3 contains 17 residues. The CDR3 coding sequence is TGTGCCAGCAGCATGCTATGGGGAGGGACGGGGAGTGCTGGCTACACCTTC. It yields the protein CASSMLWGGTGSAGYTF.

The V and J genes are TRBV18 and TRBJ2-1; D uncertain. V was shortened by 2 bases and J by 8 bases, with 7 bases between the two germline ends. CDR3 length: 12 amino acids. CDR1 and CDR2 (germline): KGHSH, LQKENI. The CDR3 is CASSPMEYEQFF. The CDR3 DNA reads as TGTGCCAGCTCACCAATGGAGTATGAGCAGTTCTTC.

V usage is TRBV27 and J usage is TRBJ1-1; D not certain. Germline V gene data show CDR1 as MNHEY and CDR2 as SMNVEV (reference sequence). The CDR3 extends over 14 amino acids. V lost 2 bases and J lost 4, with 11 bases in between. The DNA for the CDR3 is TGTGCCAGCAGTTTAGACAATGGGAGCACTGAAGCTTTCTTT. Translating gives CASSLDNGSTEAFF.

This chain uses TRBV12-5 with TRBJ1-2; 10 positions agree with TRBD1. CDR1 and CDR2 from the germline V gene are LGHNT and FRNRAP. V lost 6 bases, J lost 3 bases, and 10 bases stayed unmatched. CDR3 length: 16 amino acids. CDR3 sequence (DNA): TGTGCTAGTGGCCCGGGGACAGGGGAAAAGGACTATGGCTACACCTTC. Translating it yields CASGPGTGEKDYGYTF. The whole variable domain, remainder taken from reference TRBV12-5 and TRBJ1-2, is DARVTQTPRHKVTEMGQEVTMRCQPILGHNTVFWYRQTMMQGLELLAYFRNRAPLDDSGMPKDRFSAEMPDATLATLKIQPSEPRDSAVYFCASGPGTGEKDYGYTFGSGTRLTVV.

The J gene is TRBJ1-2, the V gene TRBV11-2, with TRBD1 matching over 9 bases. CDR1 and CDR2 from the germline V gene are SGHAT and FQNNGV. CDR3 length: 15 residues. V lost 5 bases, J lost 8 bases, and 12 bases stayed unmatched. Written as DNA, the CDR3 is TGTGCCAGCAGCACCATCCGGGACAGGGCGCGGGGCTACACCTTC. Protein: CASSTIRDRARGYTF.

This sequence joins TRBV10-3 and TRBJ1-6; D gene uncertain. The V gene lost 7 bases and the J gene lost 4 bases, with 8 bases spanning the gap. From germline, CDR1 is ENHRY and CDR2 SYGVKD. CDR3 length: 13 residues. CDR3 DNA sequence: TGTGCCATCAATGCGGTTTATAATTCACCCCTCCACTTT. It codes for CAINAVYNSPLHF.

The V call is TRBV19, the J call TRBJ2-2; D unresolved. Germline CDR1 reads LNHDA; CDR2 reads SQIVND (reference sequence). V dropped 8 bases and J dropped 8 bases, with 6 bases sitting between them. CDR3 length: 10 residues. CDR3 amino acids: CASFRGELFF. The CDR3 region has the DNA TGTGCCAGTTTTAGAGGGGAGCTGTTTTTT.

In its sample, this clone was seen a few times. The J gene is TRBJ1-2, the V gene TRBV18; the match to TRBD1 covers 8 bases. The CDR3 has 15 residues. Germline V CDR1 and CDR2: KGHSH, LQKENI. J gave up 3 bases and V 6 bases, and 9 bases lay outside the gene matches. In DNA, the CDR3 is TGTGCCAGCTCGGAAGGACAGGGAGGAGACTATGGCTACACCTTC. This encodes CASSEGQGGDYGYTF.

The chain carries TRBV7-9 and TRBJ1-2, with TRBD1 as a possible D gene (5 bases). From germline, CDR1 is SEHNR and CDR2 FQNEAQ (reference sequence). The CDR3 consists of 16 residues. V was shortened by 5 bases and J by 7 bases, with 23 bases between the two germline ends. CDR3 nucleotides: TGTGCCAGCAGCCGTAACCGGGTGGCAGGGCGATTTGGCTACACCTTC. Encoded protein: CASSRNRVAGRFGYTF.

The chain joins TRBV5-6 to TRBJ2-7; TRBD2 matches 10 bases. The CDR3 contains 14 residues. Germline V gene lookup returns CDR1 SGHDT and CDR2 YYEEEE. Trimming at V came to 4 bases and at J to 5 bases, leaving 6 bases not matched to a gene. CDR3: CASSQSGGAHEQYF. CDR3 DNA sequence: TGTGCCAGCAGCCAGAGCGGGGGGGCCCACGAGCAGTACTTC.

This clone was detected many times. The chain is built from TRBV29-1 and TRBJ2-7, with D perhaps TRBD2 (6 bases). CDR3 length: 13 residues. V was shortened by 4 bases and J by 3 bases, with 13 bases between the two germline ends. Germline CDR1 and CDR2: SQVTM and ANQGSEA. CDR3 residues: CSVVADKYYEQYF. The CDR3 nucleotides are TGCAGCGTTGTAGCGGATAAATACTACGAGCAGTACTTC.

The genes are TRBV29-1 and TRBJ2-3, with 7 bases aligning to TRBD1. V was clipped by 0 bases and J by 2 bases; unmatched bases: 8. The CDR3 is made up of 16 amino acids. Germline CDR1 reads SQVTM; CDR2 reads ANQGSEA. CDR3 residues: CSVEDIPGQLTDTQYF. The CDR3 coding sequence is TGCAGCGTTGAAGATATACCGGGACAGCTCACAGATACGCAGTATTTT.

The chain is built from TRBV7-2 and TRBJ2-7; D is ambiguous. Germline V gene data show CDR1 as SGHTA and CDR2 as FQGNSA. The CDR3 contains 14 residues. V was shortened by 1 base and J by 12 bases, with 19 bases between the two germline ends. CDR3 in DNA: TGTGCCAGCAGCTTAGAGGTTGGGCGAGATCGACCGTACTTC. Protein sequence: CASSLEVGRDRPYF.